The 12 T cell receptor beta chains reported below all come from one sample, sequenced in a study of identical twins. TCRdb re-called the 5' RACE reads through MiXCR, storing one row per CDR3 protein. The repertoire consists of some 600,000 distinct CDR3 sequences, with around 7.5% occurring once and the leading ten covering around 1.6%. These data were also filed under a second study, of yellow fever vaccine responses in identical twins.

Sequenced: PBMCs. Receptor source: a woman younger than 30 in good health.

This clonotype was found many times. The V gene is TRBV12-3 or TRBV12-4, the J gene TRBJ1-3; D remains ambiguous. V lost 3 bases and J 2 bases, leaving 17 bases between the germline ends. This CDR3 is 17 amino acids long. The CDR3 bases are TGTGCCAGCAGTTTCAGGACGGCGGTGGAGGCTGGAAACACCATATATTTT. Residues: CASSFRTAVEAGNTIYF.

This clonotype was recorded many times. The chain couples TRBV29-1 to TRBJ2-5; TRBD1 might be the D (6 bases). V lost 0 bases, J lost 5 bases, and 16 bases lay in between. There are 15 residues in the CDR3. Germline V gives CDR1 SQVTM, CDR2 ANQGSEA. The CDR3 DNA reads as TGCAGCGTTGAAGACAGGGGTGGGCGTCGGGAGACCCAGTACTTC. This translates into CSVEDRGGRRETQYF. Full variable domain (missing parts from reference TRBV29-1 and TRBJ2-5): SAVISQKPSRDICQRGTSLTIQCQVDSQVTMMFWYRQQPGQSLTLIATANQGSEATYESGFVIDKFPISRPNLTFSTLTVSNMSPEDSSIYLCSVEDRGGRRETQYFGPGTRLLVL.

CDR3 region: CSARDGRLAGTDTQYF. CDR3 coding DNA: TGCAGTGCTAGAGATGGAAGACTAGCTGGCACAGATACGCAGTATTTT. The chain has TRBV20-1 and TRBJ2-3; 7 bases match TRBD2. The CDR3 has 16 residues. Per germline, CDR1 DFQATT and CDR2 SNEGSKA (reference sequence). V was pared by 0 bases and J by 1 base, with 7 bases of the junction left unmatched.

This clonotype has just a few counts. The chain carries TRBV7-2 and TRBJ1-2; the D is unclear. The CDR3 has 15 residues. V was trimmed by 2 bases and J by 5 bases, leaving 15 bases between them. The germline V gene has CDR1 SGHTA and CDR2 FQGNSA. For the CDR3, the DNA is TGTGCCAGCAGCTTAAAGGGCCTACCCGCTTATGGCTACACCTTC. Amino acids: CASSLKGLPAYGYTF.

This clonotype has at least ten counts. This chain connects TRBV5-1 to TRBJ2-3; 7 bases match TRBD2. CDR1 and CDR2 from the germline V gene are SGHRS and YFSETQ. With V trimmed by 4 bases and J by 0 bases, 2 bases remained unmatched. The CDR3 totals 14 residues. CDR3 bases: TGCGCCAGCAGCAATAGCGGGAGCACAGATACGCAGTATTTT. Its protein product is CASSNSGSTDTQYF.

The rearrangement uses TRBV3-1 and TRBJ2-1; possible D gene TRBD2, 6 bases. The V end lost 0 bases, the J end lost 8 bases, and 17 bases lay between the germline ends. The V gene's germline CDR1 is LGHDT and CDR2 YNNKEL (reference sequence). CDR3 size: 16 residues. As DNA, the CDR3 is TGTGCCAGCAGCCAAGAGGCTGGAGGGTTCCACCATGAGCAGTTCTTC. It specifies CASSQEAGGFHHEQFF.

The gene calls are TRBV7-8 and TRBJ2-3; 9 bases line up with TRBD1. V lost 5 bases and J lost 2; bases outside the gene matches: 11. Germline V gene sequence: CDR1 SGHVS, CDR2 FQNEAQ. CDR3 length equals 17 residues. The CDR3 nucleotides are TGTGCCAGCAGCCTAAAGAGGGGACAGGGACTCACAGATACGCAGTATTTT. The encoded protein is CASSLKRGQGLTDTQYF.

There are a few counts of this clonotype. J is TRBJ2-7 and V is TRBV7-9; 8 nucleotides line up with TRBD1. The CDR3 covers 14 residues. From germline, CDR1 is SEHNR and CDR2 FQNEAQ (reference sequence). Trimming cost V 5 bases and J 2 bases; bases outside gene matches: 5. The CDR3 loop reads CASSPRTGPYEQYV. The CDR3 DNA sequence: TGTGCCAGCAGCCCGCGGACAGGGCCCTACGAGCAGTACGTC.

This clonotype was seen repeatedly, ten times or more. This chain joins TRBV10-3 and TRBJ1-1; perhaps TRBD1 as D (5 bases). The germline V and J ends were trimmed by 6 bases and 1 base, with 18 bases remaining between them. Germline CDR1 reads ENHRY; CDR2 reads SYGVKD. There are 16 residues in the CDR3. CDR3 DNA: TGTGCCATCAGGCGGCAGGGCCTCCAACCGAACACTGAAGCTTTCTTT. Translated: CAIRRQGLQPNTEAFF.

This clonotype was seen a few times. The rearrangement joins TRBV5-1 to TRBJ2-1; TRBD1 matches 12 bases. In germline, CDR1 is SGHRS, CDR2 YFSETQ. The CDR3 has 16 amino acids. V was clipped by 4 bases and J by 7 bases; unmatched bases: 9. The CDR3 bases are TGCGCCAGCAGCATCGGGACAGGGGGCAGAAGTAATGAGCAGTTCTTC. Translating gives CASSIGTGGRSNEQFF.

In DNA form, the CDR3 reads TGCGCCAGCAGCTTCAACAGGGCCACCGGGGAGCTGTTTTTT. Translating it yields CASSFNRATGELFF. The V and J genes are TRBV5-1 and TRBJ2-2, with a tentative D call TRBD1 (6 bases). Germline V gene lookup returns CDR1 SGHRS and CDR2 YFSETQ. V lost 2 bases to trimming and J lost 4 bases, with 9 bases between them. This CDR3 contains 14 residues. Based on the CDR3 plus reference TRBV5-1 and TRBJ2-2, the full variable domain is KAGVTQTPRYLIKTRGQQVTLSCSPISGHRSVSWYQQTPGQGLQFLFEYFSETQRNKGNFPGRFSGRQFSNSRSEMNVSTLELGDSALYLCASSFNRATGELFFGEGSRLTVL.

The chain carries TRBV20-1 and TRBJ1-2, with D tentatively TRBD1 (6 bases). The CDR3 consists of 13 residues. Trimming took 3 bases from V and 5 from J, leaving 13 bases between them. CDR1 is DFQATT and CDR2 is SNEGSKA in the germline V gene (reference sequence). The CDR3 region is CSARTGEGYGYTF. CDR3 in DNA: TGCAGTGCTAGGACAGGTGAAGGGTATGGCTACACCTTC.